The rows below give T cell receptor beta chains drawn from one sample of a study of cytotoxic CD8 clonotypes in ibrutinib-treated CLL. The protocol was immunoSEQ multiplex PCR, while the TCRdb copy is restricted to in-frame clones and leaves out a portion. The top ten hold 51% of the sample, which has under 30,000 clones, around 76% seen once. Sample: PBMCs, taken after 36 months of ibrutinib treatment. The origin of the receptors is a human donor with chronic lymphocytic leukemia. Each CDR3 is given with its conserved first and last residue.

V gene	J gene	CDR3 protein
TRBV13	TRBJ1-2	CASSSRGDYGYTF
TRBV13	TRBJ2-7	CASSLGSTFGGEQYF
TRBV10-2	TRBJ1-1	CASSFDRGLTEAFF
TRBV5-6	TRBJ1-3	CASIHGGPGGGNTIYF
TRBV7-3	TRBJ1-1	CASSLEPQNTEAFF
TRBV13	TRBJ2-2	CASSLWVTGELFF
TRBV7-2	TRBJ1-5	CASSLRQNQPQHF
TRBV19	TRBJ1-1	CASSMWTGDMNTEAFF
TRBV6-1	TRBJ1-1	CASSEALRGVRGTEAFF
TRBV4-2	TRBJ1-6	CASSQGDSHNSPLHF
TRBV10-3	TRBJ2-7	CAISERPESPEQYF
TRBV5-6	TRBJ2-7	CASSKGQGSSYEQYF
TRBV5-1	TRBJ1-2	CASSLAGVGGYTF
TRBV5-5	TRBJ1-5	CASSLSPPRPQHF
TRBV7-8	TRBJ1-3	CASSLVGLSSGNTIYF
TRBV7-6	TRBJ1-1	CASSLEVGGLATEAFF
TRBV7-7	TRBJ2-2	CAILTSGVGGELFF
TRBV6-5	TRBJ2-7	CASSFTSGEGIDEQYF
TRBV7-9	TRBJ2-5	CASSLEGTGGETQYF
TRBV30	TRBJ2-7	CAWSKTYEQYF
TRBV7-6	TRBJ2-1	CASSFGPYNEQFF
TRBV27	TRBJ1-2	CASRQTGGSYGYTF
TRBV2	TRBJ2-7	CASSTHSYEQYF
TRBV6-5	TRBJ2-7	CASSYEGGFPYEQYF
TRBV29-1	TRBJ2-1	CSATRQGSYNEQFF
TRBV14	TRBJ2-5	CASSQGSILETQYF
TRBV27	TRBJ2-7	CASSLSRGARFYEQYF
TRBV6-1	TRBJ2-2	CASSEAWAVNTGELFF
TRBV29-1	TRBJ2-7	CSVEGVGTYEQYF
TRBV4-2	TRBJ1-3	CASSQDWTGTIGNTIYF
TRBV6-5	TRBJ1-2	CASSPRAGFYGYTF
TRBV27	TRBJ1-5	CASSPISPDLHGNQPQHF
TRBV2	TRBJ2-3	CASSDEADDTQYF
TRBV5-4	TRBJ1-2	CASSPDSNYGYTF
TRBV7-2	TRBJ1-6	CASSFRFLSPLHF
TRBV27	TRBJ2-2	CASSLFLNTGELFF
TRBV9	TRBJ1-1	CASSVGWGRRNLEGAFF
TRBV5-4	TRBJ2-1	CASSFIGGAFNEQFF
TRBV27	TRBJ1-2	CASSLTGQGSGYTF
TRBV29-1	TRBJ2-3	CSVEDPRTSGGGTRAQYF
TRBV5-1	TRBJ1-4	CASSLGSNEKLFF
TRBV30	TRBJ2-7	CAWSRGANYEQYF
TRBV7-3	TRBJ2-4	CASSLIGGDGDIQYF
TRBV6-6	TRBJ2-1	CASSQTENEQFF
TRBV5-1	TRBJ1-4	CASKEGIGNEKLFF
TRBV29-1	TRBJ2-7	CSVGSDRVGEQYF
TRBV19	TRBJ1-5	CASSIVIPSNQPQHF
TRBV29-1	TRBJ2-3	CSVVPARKYTDTQYF